Listed here are 7 T cell receptor beta chains from one sample, sequenced in a study of radiation and T cells in renal cell carcinoma. As to time point: blood 2 weeks post-SBRT. The sample's treatment: 15 Gy SBRT to primary tumor, nephrectomy 4 weeks later. Profiling relied on immunoSEQ multiplex PCR, and the TCRdb table lists in-frame clones only, not all of them. This sample yields roughly 120,000 clones, of which 75% to 85% are seen a single time; approximately 2% belongs to the top ten. The sample in question was blood, obtained from a patient whose treatment included radiotherapy and nephrectomy. These receptors came from a woman in her sixties or seventies with renal cell carcinoma.

CDR3 sequence: CASSLRDYLDEQFF. The CDR3, as DNA: TGTGCCAGCAGCCTCCGGGACTACCTCGATGAGCAGTTCTTC. The chain is built from TRBV11-1 and TRBJ2-1, with 7 bases lining up with TRBD2. CDR3 length: 14 residues. V lost 5 bases, J lost 8 bases, and 9 bases stayed unmatched. Per the germline V gene, CDR1 is SGHAT and CDR2 is FQDESV (reference sequence). Complete variable domain (other parts from reference TRBV11-1 and TRBJ2-1): EAEVAQSPRYKITEKSQAVAFWCDPISGHATLYWYRQILGQGPELLVQFQDESVVDDSQLPKDRFSAERLKGVDSTLKIQPAELGDSAMYLCASSLRDYLDEQFFGPGTRLTVL.

The chain joins TRBV5-4 to TRBJ1-4; D is ambiguous. The CDR3 loop spans 15 amino acids. Germline V gene lookup returns CDR1 SGHNT and CDR2 YYREEE (reference sequence). V lost 0 bases, J lost 4 bases, and 10 bases lay in between. CDR3: CASSLAGSDNEKLFF. CDR3 sequence (DNA): TGTGCCAGCAGCTTGGCCGGCAGCGATAATGAAAAACTGTTTTTT.

This rearrangement joins TRBV18 to TRBJ1-1, with 7 bases matching TRBD1. The CDR3 covers 14 residues. V trimming: 5 bases; J trimming: 8 bases; junction bases outside the gene matches: 11. Germline-derived CDR1 and CDR2 are KGHSH and LQKENI. CDR3 region: CASSYRQGPQEAFF. CDR3 in DNA: TGTGCCAGCTCATACCGACAGGGCCCACAAGAAGCTTTCTTT.

The chain recombines TRBV2 with TRBJ2-5, with D perhaps TRBD1 (5 bases). Per the germline V gene, CDR1 is SNHLY and CDR2 is FYNNEI. This CDR3 comprises 16 residues. Trimming pared 0 bases from V and 5 bases from J, leaving 16 bases between. DNA for the CDR3: TGTGCCAGCAGTGAAGCCCTAGGGGCGCCGCGGGAGACCCAGTACTTC. Translating it yields CASSEALGAPRETQYF.

This rearrangement joins TRBV7-9 to TRBJ1-1; 12 nucleotides agree with TRBD1. This CDR3 is 16 amino acids long. V was pared by 0 bases and J by 5 bases, with 4 bases of the junction left unmatched. Germline V gives CDR1 SEHNR, CDR2 FQNEAQ (reference sequence). CDR3 sequence (DNA): TGTGCCAGCAGCTTAGCCGGGACAGGGGGCCGAACTGAAGCTTTCTTT. As protein: CASSLAGTGGRTEAFF.

This clone came up once. This chain joins TRBV2 and TRBJ1-1; D is perhaps TRBD1 (5 bases). CDR1 SNHLY and CDR2 FYNNEI come from the germline V gene. This CDR3 contains 13 residues. Trimming took off 3 bases at V and 4 bases at J, with 9 bases between the two ends. CDR3 amino acids: CASSEGGTTEAFF. CDR3 in DNA: TGTGCCAGCAGTGAGGGGGGGACCACTGAAGCTTTCTTT.

This CDR3 reads CASSLWTGAAGNTIYF. The CDR3 nucleotides read TGTGCCAGCAGCTTGTGGACAGGGGCGGCTGGAAACACCATATATTTT. The V call is TRBV7-9, the J call TRBJ1-3, with 9 positions matching TRBD1. Trimming took 3 bases from V and 2 from J; bases not matched to a gene: 5. In germline, CDR1 is SEHNR, CDR2 FQNEAQ (reference sequence). The CDR3 loop spans 16 amino acids.